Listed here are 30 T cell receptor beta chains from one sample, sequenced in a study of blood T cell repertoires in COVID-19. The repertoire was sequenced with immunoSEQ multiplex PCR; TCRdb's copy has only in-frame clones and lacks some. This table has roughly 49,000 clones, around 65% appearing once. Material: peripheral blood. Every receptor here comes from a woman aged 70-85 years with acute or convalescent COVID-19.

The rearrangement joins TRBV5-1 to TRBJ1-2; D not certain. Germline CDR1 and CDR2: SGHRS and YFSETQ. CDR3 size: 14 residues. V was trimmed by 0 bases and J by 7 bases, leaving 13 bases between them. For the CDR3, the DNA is TGCGCCAGCAGCTTGGTCGCGGGGTCGGGTGGCTACACCTTC. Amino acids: CASSLVAGSGGYTF.

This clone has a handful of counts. The CDR3, as DNA: TGTGCCAGCAGCCCAGGGCTAAACACAGATACGCAGTATTTT. Protein product: CASSPGLNTDTQYF. This chain uses TRBV7-3 with TRBJ2-3; weak D call: TRBD1 (5 bases). V dropped 5 bases and J dropped 2 bases, with 11 bases sitting between them. CDR1 SGHTA and CDR2 FQGTGA come from the germline V gene. The CDR3 loop spans 14 amino acids.

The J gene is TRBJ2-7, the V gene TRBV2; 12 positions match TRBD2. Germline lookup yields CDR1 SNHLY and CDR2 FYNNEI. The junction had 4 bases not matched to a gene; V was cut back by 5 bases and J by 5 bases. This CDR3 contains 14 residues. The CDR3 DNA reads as TGTGCCAGCAGTATGACTAGCGGGGGAGACGAGCAGTACTTC. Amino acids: CASSMTSGGDEQYF. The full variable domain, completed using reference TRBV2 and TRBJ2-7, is EPEVTQTPSHQVTQMGQEVILRCVPISNHLYFYWYRQILGQKVEFLVSFYNNEISEKSEIFDDQFSVERPDGSNFTLKIRSTKLEDSAMYFCASSMTSGGDEQYFGPGTRLTVT.

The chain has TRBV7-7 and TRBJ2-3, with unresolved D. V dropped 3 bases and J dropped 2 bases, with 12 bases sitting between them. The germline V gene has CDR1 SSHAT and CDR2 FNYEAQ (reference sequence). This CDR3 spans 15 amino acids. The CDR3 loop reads CASSLGVGFTDTQYF. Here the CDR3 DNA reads TGTGCCAGCAGCTTGGGCGTCGGCTTCACAGATACGCAGTATTTT.

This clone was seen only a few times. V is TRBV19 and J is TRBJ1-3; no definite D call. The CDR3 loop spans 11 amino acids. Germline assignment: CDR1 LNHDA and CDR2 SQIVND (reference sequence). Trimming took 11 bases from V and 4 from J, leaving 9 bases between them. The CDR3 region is CAGTRGNTIYF. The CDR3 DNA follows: TGTGCCGGAACGAGGGGAAACACCATATATTTT.

The CDR3 reads CASSKHHPGKMNTEAFF. CDR3 DNA sequence: TGTGCCAGCAGCAAACATCATCCGGGGAAAATGAACACTGAAGCTTTCTTT. V gene TRBV21-1 combines with J gene TRBJ1-1. TRBV21-1 is a recognized pseudogene. The CDR3 is 17 residues long.

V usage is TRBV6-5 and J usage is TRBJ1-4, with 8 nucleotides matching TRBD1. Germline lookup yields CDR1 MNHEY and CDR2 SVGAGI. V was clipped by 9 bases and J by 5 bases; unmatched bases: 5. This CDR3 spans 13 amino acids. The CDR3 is CASRGQENEKLFF. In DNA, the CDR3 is TGTGCCAGTCGGGGACAGGAGAATGAAAAACTGTTTTTT.

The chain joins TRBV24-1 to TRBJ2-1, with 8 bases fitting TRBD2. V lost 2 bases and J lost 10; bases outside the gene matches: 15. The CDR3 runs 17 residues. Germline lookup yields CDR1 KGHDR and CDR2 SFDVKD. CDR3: CATSDWGRDGTSGEQFF. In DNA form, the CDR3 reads TGTGCCACCAGTGATTGGGGCAGGGACGGCACTAGCGGAGAGCAGTTCTTC.

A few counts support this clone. This CDR3 is CASSEFRTNEQFF. The DNA for the CDR3 is TGTGCCAGCAGTGAATTCAGAACCAATGAGCAGTTCTTC. This rearrangement joins TRBV2 to TRBJ2-1; D is ambiguous. Trimming removed 2 bases at V and 6 bases at J, with 8 bases between. Germline V CDR1 and CDR2: SNHLY, FYNNEI. The CDR3 extends over 13 amino acids.

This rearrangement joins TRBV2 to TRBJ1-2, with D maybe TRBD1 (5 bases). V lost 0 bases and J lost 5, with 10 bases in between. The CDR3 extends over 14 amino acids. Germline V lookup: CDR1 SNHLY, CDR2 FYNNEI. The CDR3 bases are TGTGCCAGCAGTGAAGCGGGCAGGGTTTATGGCTACACCTTC. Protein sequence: CASSEAGRVYGYTF.

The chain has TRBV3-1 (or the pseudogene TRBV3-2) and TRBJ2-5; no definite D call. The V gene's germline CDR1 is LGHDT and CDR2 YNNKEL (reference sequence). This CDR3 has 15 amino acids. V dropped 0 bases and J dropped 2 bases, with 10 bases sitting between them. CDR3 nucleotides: TGTGCCAGCAGCCAAGATCTCGCGGCTCAAGAGACCCAGTACTTC. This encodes CASSQDLAAQETQYF.

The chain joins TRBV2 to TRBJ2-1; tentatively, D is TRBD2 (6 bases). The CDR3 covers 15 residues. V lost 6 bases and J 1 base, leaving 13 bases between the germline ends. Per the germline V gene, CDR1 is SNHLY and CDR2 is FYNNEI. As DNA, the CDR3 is TGTGCCAGCAGGAGACTAGTTACGTCCTACAATGAGCAGTTCTTC. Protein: CASRRLVTSYNEQFF.

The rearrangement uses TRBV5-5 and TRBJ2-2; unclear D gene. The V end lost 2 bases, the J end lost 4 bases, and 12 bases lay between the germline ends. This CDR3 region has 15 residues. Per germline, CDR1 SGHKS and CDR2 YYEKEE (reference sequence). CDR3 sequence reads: CASSLVLASTGELFF. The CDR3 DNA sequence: TGTGCCAGCAGCTTAGTCTTGGCTAGCACCGGGGAGCTGTTTTTT.

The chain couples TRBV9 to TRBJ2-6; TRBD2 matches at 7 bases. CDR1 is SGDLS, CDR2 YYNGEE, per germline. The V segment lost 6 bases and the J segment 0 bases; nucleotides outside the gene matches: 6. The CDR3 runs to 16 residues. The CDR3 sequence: CASTSGGGSGANVLTF. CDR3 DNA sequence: TGTGCCAGCACTTCGGGGGGAGGCTCTGGGGCCAACGTCCTGACTTTC.

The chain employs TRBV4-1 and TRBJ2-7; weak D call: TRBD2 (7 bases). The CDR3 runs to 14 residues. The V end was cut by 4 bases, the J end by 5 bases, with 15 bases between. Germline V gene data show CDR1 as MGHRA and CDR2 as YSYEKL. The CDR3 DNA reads TGCGCCAGCAGCCCCCGCCAGGGGAGGGACGAGCAGTACTTC. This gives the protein CASSPRQGRDEQYF.

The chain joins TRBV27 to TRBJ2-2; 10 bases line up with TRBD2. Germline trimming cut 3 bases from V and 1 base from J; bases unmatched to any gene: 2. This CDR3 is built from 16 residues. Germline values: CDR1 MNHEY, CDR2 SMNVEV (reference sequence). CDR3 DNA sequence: TGTGCCAGCAGTTTCCGACTAGCGGGGAACACCGGGGAGCTGTTTTTT. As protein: CASSFRLAGNTGELFF.

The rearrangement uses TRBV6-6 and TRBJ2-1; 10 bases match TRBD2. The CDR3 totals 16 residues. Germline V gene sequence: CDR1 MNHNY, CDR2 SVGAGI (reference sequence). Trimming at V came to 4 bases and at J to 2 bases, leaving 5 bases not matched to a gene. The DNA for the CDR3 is TGTGCCAGCAGTTCACTAGCGGGGCTTGCCTACAATGAGCAGTTCTTC. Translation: CASSSLAGLAYNEQFF.

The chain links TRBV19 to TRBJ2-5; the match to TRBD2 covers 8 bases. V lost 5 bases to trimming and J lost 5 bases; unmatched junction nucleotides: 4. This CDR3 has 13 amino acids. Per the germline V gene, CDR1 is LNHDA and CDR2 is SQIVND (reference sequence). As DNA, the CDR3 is TGTGCCAGTAGTCCTCGGGAGGGGGAGACCCAGTACTTC. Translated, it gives CASSPREGETQYF.

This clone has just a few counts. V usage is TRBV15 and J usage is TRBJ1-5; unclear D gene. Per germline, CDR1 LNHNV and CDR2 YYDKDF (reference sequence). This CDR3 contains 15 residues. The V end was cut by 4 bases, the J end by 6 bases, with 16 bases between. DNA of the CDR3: TGTGCCACCAGCAAAGGATCCACCGGGAGTCAGCCCCAGCATTTT. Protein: CATSKGSTGSQPQHF.

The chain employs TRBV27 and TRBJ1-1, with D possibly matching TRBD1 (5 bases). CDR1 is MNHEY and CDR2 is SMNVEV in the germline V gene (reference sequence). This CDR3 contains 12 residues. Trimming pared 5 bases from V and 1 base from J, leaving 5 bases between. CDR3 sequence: CASSRGNTEAFF. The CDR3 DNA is TGTGCCAGCAGTAGGGGGAACACTGAAGCTTTCTTT.

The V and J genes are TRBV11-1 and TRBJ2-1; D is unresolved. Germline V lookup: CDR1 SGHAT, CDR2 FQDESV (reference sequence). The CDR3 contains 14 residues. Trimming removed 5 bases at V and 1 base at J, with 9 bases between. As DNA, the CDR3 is TGTGCCAGCAGCGGATCTAGATCCTACAATGAGCAGTTCTTC. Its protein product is CASSGSRSYNEQFF.

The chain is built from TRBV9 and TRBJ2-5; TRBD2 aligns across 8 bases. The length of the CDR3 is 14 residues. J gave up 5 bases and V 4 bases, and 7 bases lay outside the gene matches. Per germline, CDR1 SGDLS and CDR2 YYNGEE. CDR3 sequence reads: CASSTSGGLETQYF. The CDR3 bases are TGTGCCAGCAGCACCTCGGGGGGGCTTGAGACCCAGTACTTC.

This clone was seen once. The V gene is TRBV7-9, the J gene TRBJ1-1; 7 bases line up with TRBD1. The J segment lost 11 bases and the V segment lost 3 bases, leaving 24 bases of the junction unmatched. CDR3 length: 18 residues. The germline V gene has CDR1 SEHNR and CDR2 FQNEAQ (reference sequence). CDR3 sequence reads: CASSLYRGEGSGKFVAFF. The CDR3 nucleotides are TGTGCCAGCAGCTTGTACAGGGGAGAGGGGAGTGGTAAGTTCGTGGCTTTCTTT.

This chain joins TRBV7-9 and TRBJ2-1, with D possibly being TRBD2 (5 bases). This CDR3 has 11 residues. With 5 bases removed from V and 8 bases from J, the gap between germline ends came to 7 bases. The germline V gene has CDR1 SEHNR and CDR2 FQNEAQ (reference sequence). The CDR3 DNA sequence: TGTGCCAGCAGCCCGGGGTATGAGCAGTTCTTC. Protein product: CASSPGYEQFF.

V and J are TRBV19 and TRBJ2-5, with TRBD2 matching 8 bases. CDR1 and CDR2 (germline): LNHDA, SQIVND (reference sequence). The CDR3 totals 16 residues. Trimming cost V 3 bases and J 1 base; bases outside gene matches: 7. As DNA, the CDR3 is TGTGCCAGTAGTATGCCGCCTCTAGCGGGCCAAGAGACCCAGTACTTC. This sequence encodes CASSMPPLAGQETQYF.

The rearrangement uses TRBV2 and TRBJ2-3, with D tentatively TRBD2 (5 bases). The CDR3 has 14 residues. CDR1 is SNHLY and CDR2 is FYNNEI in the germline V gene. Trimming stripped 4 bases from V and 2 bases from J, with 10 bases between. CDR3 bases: TGTGCCAGCAGTGGGACTCGATACACAGATACGCAGTATTTT. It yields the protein CASSGTRYTDTQYF. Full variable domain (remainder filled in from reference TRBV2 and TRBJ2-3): EPEVTQTPSHQVTQMGQEVILRCVPISNHLYFYWYRQILGQKVEFLVSFYNNEISEKSEIFDDQFSVERPDGSNFTLKIRSTKLEDSAMYFCASSGTRYTDTQYFGPGTRLTVL.

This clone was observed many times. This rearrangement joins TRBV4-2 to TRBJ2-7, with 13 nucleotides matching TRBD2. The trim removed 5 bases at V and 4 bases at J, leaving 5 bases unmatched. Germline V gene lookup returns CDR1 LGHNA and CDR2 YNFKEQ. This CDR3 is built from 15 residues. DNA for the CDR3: TGTGCCAGCAGCTCGACTAGCGGGGGGCAATACGAGCAGTACTTC. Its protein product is CASSSTSGGQYEQYF.

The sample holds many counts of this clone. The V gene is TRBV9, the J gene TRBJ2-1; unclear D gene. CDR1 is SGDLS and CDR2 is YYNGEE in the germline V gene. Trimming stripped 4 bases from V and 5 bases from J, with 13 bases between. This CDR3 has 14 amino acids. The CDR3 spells CASSSPTNDNEQFF. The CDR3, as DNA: TGTGCCAGCAGCTCTCCGACAAATGACAATGAGCAGTTCTTC. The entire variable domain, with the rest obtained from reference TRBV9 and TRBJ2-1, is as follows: DSGVTQTPKHLITATGQRVTLRCSPRSGDLSVYWYQQSLDQGLQFLIQYYNGEERAKGNILERFSAQQFPDLHSELNLSSLELGDSALYFCASSSPTNDNEQFFGPGTRLTVL.

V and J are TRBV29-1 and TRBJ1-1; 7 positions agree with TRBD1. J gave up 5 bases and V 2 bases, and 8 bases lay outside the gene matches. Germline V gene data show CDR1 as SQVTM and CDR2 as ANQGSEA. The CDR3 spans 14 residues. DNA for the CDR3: TGCAGCGTTGAATATCGCAGGGGGGATACTGAAGCTTTCTTT. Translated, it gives CSVEYRRGDTEAFF.

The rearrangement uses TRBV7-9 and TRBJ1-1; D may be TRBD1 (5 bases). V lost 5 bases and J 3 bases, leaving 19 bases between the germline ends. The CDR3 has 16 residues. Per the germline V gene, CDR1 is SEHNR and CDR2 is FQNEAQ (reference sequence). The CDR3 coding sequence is TGTGCCAGCAGCCCCGTCGGGGCTGCGGGGGACACTGAAGCTTTCTTT. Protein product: CASSPVGAAGDTEAFF.